A single count supports the clone carrying this T cell receptor beta chain. Enrolment of Seattle patients took place during active infection, and they were followed longitudinally. The record originates from a study of blood T cell repertoires in COVID-19. About the research overall: COVID-19 samples from acute and convalescent phases originated in the United States, Italy and Spain. PBMCs, B-cell-depleted T cells, or T cells provided the cDNA or gDNA that made up the material.

Per the authors' pipeline: Nucleated cell counts were estimated from reference gene primer amplification. Method: immunoSEQ multiplex PCR; TCRdb's copy keeps in-frame clones and lacks some. V and J calls and clone size are copied from that table; D and trimming were computed from the DNA. The sample has about 200,000 clones; approximately 91% are singletons. Input material: peripheral blood. This clonotype originated in a man in his forties or fifties with COVID-19, enrolled during active disease.

This CDR3 reads CASSSGVYGYTF. As DNA, the CDR3 is TGTGCCAGCAGCTCCGGAGTCTATGGCTACACCTTC. The chain is built from TRBV7-8 and TRBJ1-2, with unresolved D. This CDR3 has 12 amino acids. Trimming left V 4 bases short and J 4 bases short, with 7 bases between. The germline CDR1 and CDR2 sequences are SGHVS and FQNEAQ. The whole variable domain, remainder taken from reference TRBV7-8 and TRBJ1-2, is GAGVSQSPRYKVAKRGQDVALRCDPISGHVSLFWYQQALGQGPEFLTYFQNEAQLDKSGLPSDRFFAERPEGSVSTLKIQRTQQEDSAVYLCASSSGVYGYTFGSGTRLTVV.